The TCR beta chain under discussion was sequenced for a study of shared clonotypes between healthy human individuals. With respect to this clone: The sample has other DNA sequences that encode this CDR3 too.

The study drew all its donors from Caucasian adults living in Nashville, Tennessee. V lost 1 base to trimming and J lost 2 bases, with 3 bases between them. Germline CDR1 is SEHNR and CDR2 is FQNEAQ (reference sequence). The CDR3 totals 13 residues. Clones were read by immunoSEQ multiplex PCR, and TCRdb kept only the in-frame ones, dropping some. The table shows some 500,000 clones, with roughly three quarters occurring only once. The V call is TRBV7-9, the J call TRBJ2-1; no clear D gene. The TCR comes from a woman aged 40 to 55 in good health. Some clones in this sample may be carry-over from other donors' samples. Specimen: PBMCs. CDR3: CASSLDAYNEQFF. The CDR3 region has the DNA TGTGCCAGCAGCTTAGACGCCTACAATGAGCAGTTCTTC.